The clone carrying this T cell receptor beta chain was observed at least ten times. Its antigen is undetermined. The data belong to a study of early T cells in non-severe SARS-CoV-2 infection. Study observations and caveats: VDJdb-based matching was biased toward anti-spike CD8 responses and missed private and CD4 specificities.

TCRdb re-derived calls from the 5' RACE reads in MiXCR, one entry per CDR3 protein. The sample includes about 100,000 distinct CDR3 sequences, 11% of them seen just once. Sequencing was carried out using whole blood. This sequence originates from an adult who was a healthcare worker with PCR-confirmed SARS-CoV-2 infection or an uninfected control (not recorded which).

The CDR3 DNA sequence: TGTGCCAGCAGCCAAAGGACTAGCGGGGCCTACAATGAGCAGTTCTTC. It encodes CASSQRTSGAYNEQFF. The chain joins TRBV14 to TRBJ2-1; 12 bases are shared with TRBD2. Germline V gene lookup returns CDR1 SGHDN and CDR2 FVKESK. The V and J ends lost 2 bases and 2 bases, in that order; junction bases with no gene match: 1. The CDR3 runs 16 residues.